Shown below are 17 T cell receptor beta chains from a single sample sequenced in a study of identical twins. TCRdb itself ran the 5' RACE reads through MiXCR, one entry per CDR3 protein. The sample gives roughly 720,000 distinct CDR3 sequences, roughly 18% of which show up once; around 12% is in the top ten. The same data also contributed to another study, on T cells expressing NK-cell markers.

Material: PBMCs. The receptors stem from a woman aged 18-35 years in good health.

The V and J genes are TRBV6-1 and TRBJ2-7, with TRBD2 identical over 11 bases. The CDR3 contains 14 residues. CDR1 is MNHNS and CDR2 is SASEGT in the germline V gene. Trimming took 6 bases from V and 2 from J; bases not matched to a gene: 3. The CDR3 DNA reads TGTGCCAGCAGGGGGACTAGCGGCCCCTACGAGCAGTACTTC. As protein: CASRGTSGPYEQYF.

The chain uses TRBV5-1 and TRBJ1-3; D gene uncertain. Trimming left V 4 bases short and J 0 bases short, with 14 bases between. The CDR3 contains 16 residues. CDR1 SGHRS and CDR2 YFSETQ come from the germline V gene. For the CDR3, the DNA is TGCGCCAGCAGCCCTGGTGCCGGATCCTCTGGAAACACCATATATTTT. Translated: CASSPGAGSSGNTIYF.

This chain uses TRBV5-1 with TRBJ1-1, with a possible D match to TRBD1 (6 bases). In germline, CDR1 is SGHRS, CDR2 YFSETQ. Trimming pared 7 bases from V and 1 base from J, leaving 14 bases between. The CDR3 runs to 14 residues. CDR3: CASSIDRPNTEAFF. In DNA form, the CDR3 reads TGCGCCAGCTCAATTGACAGGCCGAACACTGAAGCTTTCTTT.

This chain connects TRBV24-1 to TRBJ2-3, with 8 bases aligning to TRBD2. Germline lookup yields CDR1 KGHDR and CDR2 SFDVKD. The CDR3 runs to 15 residues. J lost 8 bases, V lost 3 bases, and 9 bases had no gene match. The DNA of the CDR3 is TGTGCCACCAGTGATAGAAGCGGGGGAAGCAGTACGCAGTATTTT. It translates to CATSDRSGGSSTQYF.

This clonotype occurred a few times. J is TRBJ2-7 and V is TRBV5-6, with 7 positions matching TRBD1. The CDR3 sequence is 16 residues long. Germline V gene sequence: CDR1 SGHDT, CDR2 YYEEEE. V dropped 4 bases and J dropped 2; count of bases not matched to a gene: 12. In nucleotides, the CDR3 is TGTGCCAGCAGCAGGGGGACAGCACGTCTAGCCTACGAGCAGTACTTC. It translates to CASSRGTARLAYEQYF.

This chain connects TRBV20-1 to TRBJ1-2; no clear D. The germline V gene has CDR1 DFQATT and CDR2 SNEGSKA (reference sequence). V was shortened by 2 bases and J by 7 bases, with 11 bases between the two germline ends. The CDR3 is made up of 12 amino acids. This CDR3 is CSARRPIGGYTF. DNA for the CDR3: TGCAGTGCTAGAAGGCCAATTGGTGGCTACACCTTC.

V usage is TRBV20-1 and J usage is TRBJ2-7; maybe TRBD2 (6 bases). This CDR3 has 12 amino acids. The germline V and J ends were trimmed by 7 bases and 2 bases, with 12 bases remaining between them. In germline, CDR1 is DFQATT, CDR2 SNEGSKA (reference sequence). CDR3 nucleotide sequence: TGCAGTGTCGGCCGGGGGACCTACGAGCAGTACTTC. Translation gives CSVGRGTYEQYF.

This clonotype was counted only a few times. The J gene is TRBJ1-1, the V gene TRBV12-5; no reliable D call. The CDR3 spans 14 residues. Germline V lookup: CDR1 LGHNT, CDR2 FRNRAP. V lost 9 bases, J lost 0 bases, and 14 bases lay in between. The CDR3 is CASRPGQVNTEAFF. For the CDR3, the DNA is TGTGCTAGCAGGCCGGGCCAGGTGAACACTGAAGCTTTCTTT.

The J gene is TRBJ2-1, the V gene TRBV10-3, with a tentative D call TRBD2 (6 bases). The CDR3 is made up of 15 amino acids. Germline-derived CDR1 and CDR2 are ENHRY and SYGVKD. V lost 6 bases, J lost 0 bases, and 12 bases lay in between. CDR3: CAISVSGSSYNEQFF. The DNA of the CDR3 is TGTGCCATCAGCGTTAGCGGCAGCTCCTACAATGAGCAGTTCTTC.

This clonotype appeared a single time. The V call is TRBV5-1, the J call TRBJ2-2; 12 bases fit TRBD2. The germline V gene encodes CDR1 SGHRS and CDR2 YFSETQ. The CDR3 is 16 residues long. V was clipped by 7 bases and J by 3 bases; unmatched bases: 7. The CDR3, as DNA: TGCGCCAGCTCTCCCCTAGCGGGAGGGGACACCGGGGAGCTGTTTTTT. This codes for CASSPLAGGDTGELFF.

The chain is built from TRBV10-3 and TRBJ2-7; D perhaps matches TRBD2 (5 bases). Germline V CDR1 and CDR2: ENHRY, SYGVKD. This CDR3 comprises 16 residues. The V end was cut by 0 bases, the J end by 5 bases, with 17 bases between. The chain's CDR3 is CAISESSDLPFHEQYF. CDR3 nucleotides: TGTGCCATCAGTGAGTCTTCGGACTTGCCGTTCCACGAGCAGTACTTC.

This clonotype came up a few times. The chain couples TRBV10-2 to TRBJ2-7, with D possibly matching TRBD1 (6 bases). This CDR3 is 16 amino acids long. Trimming took 3 bases from V and 0 from J, leaving 15 bases between them. In germline, CDR1 is WSHSY, CDR2 SAAADI. The CDR3 reads CASSDPGQLSSYEQYF. The CDR3 DNA reads TGCGCCAGCAGTGATCCCGGACAGCTAAGCTCCTACGAGCAGTACTTC.

The chain links TRBV25-1 to TRBJ1-1; D possibly corresponds to TRBD1 (5 bases). The CDR3 spans 13 residues. V was clipped by 3 bases and J by 5 bases, with 10 bases between them. Per germline, CDR1 MGHDK and CDR2 SYGVNS. In DNA form, the CDR3 reads TGTGCCAGCAGTGAGGGGGTCCTAACTGAAGCTTTCTTT. Its protein product is CASSEGVLTEAFF.

The chain has TRBV2 and TRBJ1-1, with 8 bases matching TRBD1. V lost 4 bases, J lost 0 bases, and 7 bases stayed unmatched. The germline V gene encodes CDR1 SNHLY and CDR2 FYNNEI. This CDR3 has 16 amino acids. The CDR3 DNA reads as TGTGCCAGCAGTGGGTACTCGGACAGGGTGAACACTGAAGCTTTCTTT. It is translated as CASSGYSDRVNTEAFF.

On this clonotype itself: Germline and junction disagree at one end, which may indicate a read error. The chain has TRBV29-1 and TRBJ2-1, with D hard to call. The CDR3 spans 12 residues. From germline, CDR1 is SQVTM and CDR2 ANQGSEA. CDR3 bases: TGCAGCATGGCCCGAGCCTACAATGAGCAGTTGTTC. This encodes CSMARAYNEQLF.

V is TRBV7-9 and J is TRBJ2-2; D not certain. This CDR3 comprises 14 residues. Germline CDR1 and CDR2: SEHNR and FQNEAQ (reference sequence). Trimming took off 4 bases at V and 1 base at J, with 7 bases between the two ends. The CDR3 DNA follows: TGTGCCAGCAGCTCTCGACAGAACACCGGGGAGCTGTTTTTT. Its protein product is CASSSRQNTGELFF.

This clonotype came up a few times. This chain links TRBV7-6 with TRBJ2-4, with 11 bases aligning to TRBD2. Germline V gene sequence: CDR1 SGHVS, CDR2 FNYEAQ. With 5 bases clipped from V and 6 bases from J, the junction kept 6 bases outside the gene matches. The CDR3 runs to 15 residues. CDR3 nucleotides: TGTGCCAGCAGCACCCCCGGACTAGCGGGAAACATTCAGTACTTC. Protein product: CASSTPGLAGNIQYF.